This T cell receptor beta chain was captured in a study of a mutant IDH1 vaccine in newly diagnosed glioma. Study overall: There were about 60% males and around 38% females among treated patients, whose mean age was roughly 40 years.

Time point reported: week 23, last vaccination. Each vaccine dose was 300 ug of mutant IDH1 20-mer peptide, with topical imiquimod. The V gene's germline CDR1 is MNHEY and CDR2 SVGAGI. V trimming: 4 bases; J trimming: 4 bases; junction bases outside the gene matches: 7. The CDR3 is 15 residues long. Some clones are missing from TCRdb's copy, which holds only in-frame ones; the method was immunoSEQ multiplex PCR. In the table there are 65,000 or so clones, roughly 81% of which are singletons. For this clone: Its antigen is still unknown.

The sequence came from a man aged 25 to 40 with glioma. The chain couples TRBV6-5 to TRBJ1-2; 9 positions match TRBD1. The sample in question was PBMCs, obtained from a glioma patient whose treatment included an IDH1 peptide vaccine. CDR3 in DNA: TGTGCCAGCAGTTCGAGGACAGGGGCGGCCTATGGCTACACCTTC. This codes for CASSSRTGAAYGYTF.